The source of this TCR beta chain is a study of blood T cells in healthy people across ages. A second PCR, run for about 7 to 11 cycles, used a sample-barcoded 5' primer plus a J-beta primer mix. Via MiXCR, TCRdb re-called the 5' RACE reads, giving one row per CDR3 protein. Among under 850,000 distinct CDR3 sequences, under 40% were seen once, and the ten largest hold approximately 13%. Per the germline V gene, CDR1 is SGHTA and CDR2 is FQGNSA. This CDR3 is 17 amino acids long. Deletions cut 8 bases from V and 1 base from J, with 23 bases between. Sample: blood. The clonotype was recovered from a man between 18 and 35 years old in good health. The gene calls are TRBV7-2 and TRBJ2-5; a possible D gene is TRBD1 (6 bases). This CDR3 reads CASQYALRAGVQETQYF. The CDR3 nucleotides are TGTGCCAGCCAATATGCCCTGCGGGCAGGGGTCCAAGAGACCCAGTACTTC.